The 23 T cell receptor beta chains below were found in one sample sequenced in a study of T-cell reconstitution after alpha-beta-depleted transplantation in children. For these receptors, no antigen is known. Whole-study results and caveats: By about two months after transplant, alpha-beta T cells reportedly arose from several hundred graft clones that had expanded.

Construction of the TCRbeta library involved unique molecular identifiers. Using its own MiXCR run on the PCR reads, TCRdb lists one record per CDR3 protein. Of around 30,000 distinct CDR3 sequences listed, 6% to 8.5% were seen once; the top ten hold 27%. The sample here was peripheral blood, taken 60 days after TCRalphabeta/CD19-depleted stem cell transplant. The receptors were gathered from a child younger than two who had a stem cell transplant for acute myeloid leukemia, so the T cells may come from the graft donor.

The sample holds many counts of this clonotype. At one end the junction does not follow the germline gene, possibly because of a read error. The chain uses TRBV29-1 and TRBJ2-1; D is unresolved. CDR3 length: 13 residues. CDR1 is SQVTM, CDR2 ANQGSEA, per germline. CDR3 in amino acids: CSVQETSYNEQFF. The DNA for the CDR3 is TGCAGCGTTCAAGAGACCTCCTACAATGAGCAGTTCTTC.

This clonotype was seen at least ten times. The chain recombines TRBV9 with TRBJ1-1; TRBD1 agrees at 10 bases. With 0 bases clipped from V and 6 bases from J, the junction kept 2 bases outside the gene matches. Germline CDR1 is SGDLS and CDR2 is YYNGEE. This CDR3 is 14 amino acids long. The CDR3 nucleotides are TGTGCCAGCAGCGTAGGACAGGGGGCTGCTGAAGCTTTCTTT. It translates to CASSVGQGAAEAFF.

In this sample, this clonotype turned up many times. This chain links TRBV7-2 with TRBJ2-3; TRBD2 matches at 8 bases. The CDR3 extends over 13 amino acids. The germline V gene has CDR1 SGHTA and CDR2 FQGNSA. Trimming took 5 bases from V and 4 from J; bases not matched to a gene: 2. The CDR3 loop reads CASSLSGADTQYF. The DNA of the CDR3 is TGTGCCAGCAGCCTTAGCGGGGCAGATACGCAGTATTTT.

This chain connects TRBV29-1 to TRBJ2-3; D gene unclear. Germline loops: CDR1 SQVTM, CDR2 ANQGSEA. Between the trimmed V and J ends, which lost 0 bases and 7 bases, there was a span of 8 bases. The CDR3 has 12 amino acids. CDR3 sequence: CSVEEEANTQYF. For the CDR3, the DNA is TGCAGCGTTGAAGAAGAGGCAAATACGCAGTATTTT.

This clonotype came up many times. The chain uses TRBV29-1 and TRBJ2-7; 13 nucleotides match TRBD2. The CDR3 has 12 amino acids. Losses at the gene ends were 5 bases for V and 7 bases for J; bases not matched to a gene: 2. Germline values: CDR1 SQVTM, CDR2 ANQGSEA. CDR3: CSVLGLAGEQYF. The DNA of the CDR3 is TGCAGCGTTCTGGGACTAGCGGGAGAGCAGTACTTC.

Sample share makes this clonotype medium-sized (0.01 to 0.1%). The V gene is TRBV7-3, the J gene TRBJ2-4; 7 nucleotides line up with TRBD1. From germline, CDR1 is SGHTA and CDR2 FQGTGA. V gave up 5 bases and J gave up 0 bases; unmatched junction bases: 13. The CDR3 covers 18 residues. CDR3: CASSPGQILDLAKNIQYF. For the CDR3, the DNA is TGTGCCAGCAGCCCGGGACAGATTTTGGACCTAGCCAAAAACATTCAGTACTTC.

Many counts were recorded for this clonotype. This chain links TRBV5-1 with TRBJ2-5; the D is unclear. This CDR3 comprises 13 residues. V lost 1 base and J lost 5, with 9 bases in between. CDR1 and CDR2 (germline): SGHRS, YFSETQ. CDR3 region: CASSLRGWETQYF. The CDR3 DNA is TGCGCCAGCAGCTTGAGAGGCTGGGAGACCCAGTACTTC.

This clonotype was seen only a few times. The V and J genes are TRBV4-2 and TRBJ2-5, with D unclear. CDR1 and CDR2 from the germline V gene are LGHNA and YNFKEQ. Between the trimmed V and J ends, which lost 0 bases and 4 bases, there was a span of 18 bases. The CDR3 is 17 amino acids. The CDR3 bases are TGTGCCAGCAGCCAAGATTACAGTTTCCCCAGGTCAGAGACCCAGTACTTC. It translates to CASSQDYSFPRSETQYF.

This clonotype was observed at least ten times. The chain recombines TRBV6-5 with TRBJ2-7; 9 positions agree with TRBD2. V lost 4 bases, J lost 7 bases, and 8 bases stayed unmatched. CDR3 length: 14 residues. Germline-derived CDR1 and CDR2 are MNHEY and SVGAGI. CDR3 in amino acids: CASSSTSGRQEQYF. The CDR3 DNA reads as TGTGCCAGCAGTTCAACTAGCGGGCGTCAAGAGCAGTACTTC.

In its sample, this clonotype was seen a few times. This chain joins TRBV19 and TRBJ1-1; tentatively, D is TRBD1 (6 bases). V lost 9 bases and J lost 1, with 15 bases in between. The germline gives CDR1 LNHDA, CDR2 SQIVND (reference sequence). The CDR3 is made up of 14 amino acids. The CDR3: CASRAGGKNTEAFF. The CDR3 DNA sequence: TGTGCCAGCCGGGCGGGGGGCAAGAACACTGAAGCTTTCTTT.

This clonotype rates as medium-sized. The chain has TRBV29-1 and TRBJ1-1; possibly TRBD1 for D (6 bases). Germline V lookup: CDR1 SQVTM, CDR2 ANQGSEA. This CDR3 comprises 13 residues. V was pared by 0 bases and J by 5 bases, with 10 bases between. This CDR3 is CSVEEQGWTEAFF. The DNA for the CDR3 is TGCAGCGTTGAAGAACAGGGATGGACTGAAGCTTTCTTT.

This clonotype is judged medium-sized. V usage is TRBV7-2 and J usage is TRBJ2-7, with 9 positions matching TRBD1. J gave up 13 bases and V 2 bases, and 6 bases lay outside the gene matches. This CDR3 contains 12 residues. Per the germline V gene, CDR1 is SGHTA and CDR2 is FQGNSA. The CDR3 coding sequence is TGTGCCAGCAGCTTAATGGGACAGGGTTTTTACTTC. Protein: CASSLMGQGFYF.

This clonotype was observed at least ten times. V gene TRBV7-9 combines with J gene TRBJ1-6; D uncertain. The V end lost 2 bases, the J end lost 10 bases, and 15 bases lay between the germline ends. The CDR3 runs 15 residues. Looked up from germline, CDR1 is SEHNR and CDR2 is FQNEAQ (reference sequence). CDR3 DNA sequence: TGTGCCAGCAGCTTAAGTTTGGAGTTGGACTCACCCCTCCACTTT. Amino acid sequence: CASSLSLELDSPLHF.

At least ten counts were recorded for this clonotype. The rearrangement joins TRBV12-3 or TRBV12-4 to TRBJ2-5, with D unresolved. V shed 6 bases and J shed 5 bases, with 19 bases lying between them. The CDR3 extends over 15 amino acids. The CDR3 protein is CASSPRTRRSETQYF. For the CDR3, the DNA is TGTGCCAGCAGCCCCCGGACCAGGCGTTCGGAGACCCAGTACTTC.

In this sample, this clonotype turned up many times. The CDR3 bases are TGTGCCGGAAGACCCTCTGGAAGCCAAAACATTCAGTACTTC. The encoded protein is CAGRPSGSQNIQYF. The rearrangement uses TRBV2 and TRBJ2-4; D gene ambiguous. This CDR3 spans 14 amino acids. CDR1 is SNHLY, CDR2 FYNNEI, per germline. The V end lost 11 bases, the J end lost 5 bases, and 19 bases lay between the germline ends.

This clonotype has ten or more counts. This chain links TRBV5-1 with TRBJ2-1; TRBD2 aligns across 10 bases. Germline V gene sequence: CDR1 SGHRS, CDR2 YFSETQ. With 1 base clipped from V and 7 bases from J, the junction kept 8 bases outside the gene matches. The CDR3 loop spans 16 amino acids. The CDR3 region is CASSLTLAGDGNEQFF. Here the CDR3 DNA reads TGCGCCAGCAGCTTGACCCTAGCGGGAGATGGGAATGAGCAGTTCTTC. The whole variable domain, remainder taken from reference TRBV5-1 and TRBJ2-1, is KAGVTQTPRYLIKTRGQQVTLSCSPISGHRSVSWYQQTPGQGLQFLFEYFSETQRNKGNFPGRFSGRQFSNSRSEMNVSTLELGDSALYLCASSLTLAGDGNEQFFGPGTRLTVL.

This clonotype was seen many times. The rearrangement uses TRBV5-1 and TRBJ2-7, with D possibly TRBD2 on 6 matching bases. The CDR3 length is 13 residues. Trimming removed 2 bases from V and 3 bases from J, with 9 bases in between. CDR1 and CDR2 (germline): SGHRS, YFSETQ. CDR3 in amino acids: CASSFGGSYEQYF. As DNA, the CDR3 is TGCGCCAGCAGCTTCGGGGGTAGCTACGAGCAGTACTTC.

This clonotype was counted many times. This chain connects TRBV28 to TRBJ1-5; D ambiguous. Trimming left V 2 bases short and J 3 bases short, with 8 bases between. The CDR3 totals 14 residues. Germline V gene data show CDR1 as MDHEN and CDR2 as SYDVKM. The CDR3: CASSLLLDNQPQHF. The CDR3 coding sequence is TGTGCCAGCAGTTTACTGCTTGACAATCAGCCCCAGCATTTT.

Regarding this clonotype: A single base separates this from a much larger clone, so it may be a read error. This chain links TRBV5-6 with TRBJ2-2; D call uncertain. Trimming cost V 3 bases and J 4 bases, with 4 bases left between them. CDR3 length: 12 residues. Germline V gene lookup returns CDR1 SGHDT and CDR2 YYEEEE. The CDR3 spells CASSSFTGELFF. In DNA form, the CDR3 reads TGTGCCAGCAGCTCTTTCACCGGGGAGCTGTTTTTT. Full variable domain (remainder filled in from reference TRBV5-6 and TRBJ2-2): DAGVTQSPTHLIKTRGQQVTLRCSPKSGHDTVSWYQQALGQGPQFIFQYYEEEERQRGNFPDRFSGHQFPNYSSELNVNALLLGDSALYLCASSSFTGELFFGEGSRLTVL.

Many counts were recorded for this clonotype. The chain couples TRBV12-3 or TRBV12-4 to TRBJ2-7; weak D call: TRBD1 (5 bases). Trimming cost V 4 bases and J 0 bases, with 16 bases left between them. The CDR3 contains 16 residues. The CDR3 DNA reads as TGTGCCAGCAGTTACTCCTTTCTTGACAGCTCCTACGAGCAGTACTTC. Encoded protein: CASSYSFLDSSYEQYF.

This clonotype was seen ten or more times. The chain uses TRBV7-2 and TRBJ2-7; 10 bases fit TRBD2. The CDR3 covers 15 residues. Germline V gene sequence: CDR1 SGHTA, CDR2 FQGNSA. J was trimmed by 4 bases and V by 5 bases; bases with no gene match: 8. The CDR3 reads CASSEGLAAIYEQYF. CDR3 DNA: TGTGCCAGCAGCGAAGGACTAGCGGCCATTTACGAGCAGTACTTC.

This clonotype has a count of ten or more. The CDR3 coding sequence is TGTGCCAGCAGTTTATGGGTAGCGGGAGTCACAGATACGCAGTATTTT. Its protein product is CASSLWVAGVTDTQYF. The V gene is TRBV28, the J gene TRBJ2-3; 9 bases align to TRBD2. CDR3 length: 16 amino acids. With V trimmed by 0 bases and J by 2 bases, 3 bases remained unmatched. Germline CDR1 is MDHEN and CDR2 is SYDVKM.

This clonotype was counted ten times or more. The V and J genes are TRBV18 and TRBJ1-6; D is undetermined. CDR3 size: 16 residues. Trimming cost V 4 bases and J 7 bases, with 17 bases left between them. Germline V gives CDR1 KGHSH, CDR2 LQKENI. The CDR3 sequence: CASSLGSQRMNSPLHF. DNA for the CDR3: TGTGCCAGCTCACTGGGGTCCCAAAGGATGAATTCACCCCTCCACTTT.